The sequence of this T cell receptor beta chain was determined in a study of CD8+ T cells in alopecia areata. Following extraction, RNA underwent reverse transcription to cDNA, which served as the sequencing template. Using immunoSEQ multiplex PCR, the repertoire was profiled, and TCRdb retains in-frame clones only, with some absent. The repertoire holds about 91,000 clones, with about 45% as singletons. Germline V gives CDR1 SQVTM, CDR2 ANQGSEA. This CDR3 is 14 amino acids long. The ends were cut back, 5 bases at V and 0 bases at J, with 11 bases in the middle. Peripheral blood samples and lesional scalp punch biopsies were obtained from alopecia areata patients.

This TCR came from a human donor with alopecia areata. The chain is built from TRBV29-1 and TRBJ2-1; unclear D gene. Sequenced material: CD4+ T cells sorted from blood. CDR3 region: CSVPRMGSYNEQFF. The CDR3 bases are TGCAGCGTTCCCAGGATGGGCTCCTACAATGAGCAGTTCTTC.